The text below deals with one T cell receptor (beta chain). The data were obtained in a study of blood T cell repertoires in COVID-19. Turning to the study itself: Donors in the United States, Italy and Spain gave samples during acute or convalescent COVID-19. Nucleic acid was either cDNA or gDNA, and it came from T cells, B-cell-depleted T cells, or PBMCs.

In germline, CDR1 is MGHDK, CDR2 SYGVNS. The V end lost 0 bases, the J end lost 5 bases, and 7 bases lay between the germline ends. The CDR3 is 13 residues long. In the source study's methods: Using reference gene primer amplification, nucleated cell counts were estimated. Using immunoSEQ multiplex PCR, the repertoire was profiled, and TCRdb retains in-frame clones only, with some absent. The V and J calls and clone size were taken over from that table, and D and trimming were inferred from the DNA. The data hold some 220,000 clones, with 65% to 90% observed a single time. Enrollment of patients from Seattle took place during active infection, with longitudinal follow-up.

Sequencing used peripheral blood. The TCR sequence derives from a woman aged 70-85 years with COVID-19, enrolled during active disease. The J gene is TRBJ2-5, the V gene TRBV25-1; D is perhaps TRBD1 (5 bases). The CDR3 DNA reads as TGTGCCAGCAGTGAATATGGGGCTGAGACCCAGTACTTC. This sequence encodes CASSEYGAETQYF.